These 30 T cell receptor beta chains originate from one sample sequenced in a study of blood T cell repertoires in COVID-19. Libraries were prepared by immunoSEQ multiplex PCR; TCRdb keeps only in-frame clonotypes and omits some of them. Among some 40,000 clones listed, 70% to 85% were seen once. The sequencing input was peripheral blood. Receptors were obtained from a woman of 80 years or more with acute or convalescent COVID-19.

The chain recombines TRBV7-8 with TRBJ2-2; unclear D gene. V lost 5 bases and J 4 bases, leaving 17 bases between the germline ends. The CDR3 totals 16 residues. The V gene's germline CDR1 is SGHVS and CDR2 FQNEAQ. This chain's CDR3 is CASSPRGPSGTGELFF. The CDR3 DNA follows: TGTGCCAGCAGCCCCCGCGGCCCCTCGGGCACCGGGGAGCTGTTTTTT.

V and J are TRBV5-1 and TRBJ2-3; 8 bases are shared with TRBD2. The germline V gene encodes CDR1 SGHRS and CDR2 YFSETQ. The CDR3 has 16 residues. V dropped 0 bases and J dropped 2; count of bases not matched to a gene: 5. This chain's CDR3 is CASSLGGLEYTDTQYF. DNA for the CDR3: TGCGCCAGCAGCTTGGGGGGACTAGAGTACACAGATACGCAGTATTTT. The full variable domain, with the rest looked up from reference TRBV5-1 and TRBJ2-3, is KAGVTQTPRYLIKTRGQQVTLSCSPISGHRSVSWYQQTPGQGLQFLFEYFSETQRNKGNFPGRFSGRQFSNSRSEMNVSTLELGDSALYLCASSLGGLEYTDTQYFGPGTRLTVL.

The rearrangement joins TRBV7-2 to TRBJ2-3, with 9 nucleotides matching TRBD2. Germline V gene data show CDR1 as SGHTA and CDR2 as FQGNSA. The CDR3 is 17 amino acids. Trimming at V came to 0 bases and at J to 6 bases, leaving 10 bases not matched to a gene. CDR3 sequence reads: CASSLAQAGGHWDTQYF. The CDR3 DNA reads TGTGCCAGCAGCTTAGCGCAGGCGGGAGGGCACTGGGATACGCAGTATTTT.

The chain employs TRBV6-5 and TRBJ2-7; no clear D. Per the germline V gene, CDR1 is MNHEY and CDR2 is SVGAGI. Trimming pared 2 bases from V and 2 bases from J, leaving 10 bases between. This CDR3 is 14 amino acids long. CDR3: CASSYGQSAYEQYF. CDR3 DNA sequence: TGTGCCAGCAGTTACGGCCAGAGCGCCTACGAGCAGTACTTC.

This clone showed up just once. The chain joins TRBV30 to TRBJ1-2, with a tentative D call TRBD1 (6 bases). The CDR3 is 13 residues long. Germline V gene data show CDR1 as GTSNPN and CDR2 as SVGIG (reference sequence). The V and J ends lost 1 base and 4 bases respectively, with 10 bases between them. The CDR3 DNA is TGTGCCTGGAGTGACCAGGGGACCTATGGCTACACCTTC. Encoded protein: CAWSDQGTYGYTF.

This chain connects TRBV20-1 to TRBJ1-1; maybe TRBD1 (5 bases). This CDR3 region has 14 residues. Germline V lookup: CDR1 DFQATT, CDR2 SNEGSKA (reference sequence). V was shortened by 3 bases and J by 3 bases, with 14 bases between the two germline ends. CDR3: CSASMGGLYTEAFF. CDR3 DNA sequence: TGCAGTGCTAGTATGGGGGGTCTCTACACTGAAGCTTTCTTT.

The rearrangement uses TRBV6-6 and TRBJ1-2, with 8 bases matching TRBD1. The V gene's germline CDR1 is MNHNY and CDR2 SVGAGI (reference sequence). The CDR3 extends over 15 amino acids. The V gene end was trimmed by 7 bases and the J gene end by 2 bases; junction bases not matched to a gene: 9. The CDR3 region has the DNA TGTGCCAGCAAGTCCGGGACAGGCTTGAACTATGGCTACACCTTC. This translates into CASKSGTGLNYGYTF.

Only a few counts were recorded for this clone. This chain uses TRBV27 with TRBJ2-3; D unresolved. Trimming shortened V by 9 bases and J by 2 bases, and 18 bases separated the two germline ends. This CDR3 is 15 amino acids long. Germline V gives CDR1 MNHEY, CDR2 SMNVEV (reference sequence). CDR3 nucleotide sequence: TGTGCCAGTTCGAATACACCGATAAACACAGATACGCAGTATTTT. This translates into CASSNTPINTDTQYF.

CDR3 protein: CASSTQGSGTGELFF. The CDR3 region has the DNA TGCGCCAGCAGCACACAGGGTAGTGGCACCGGGGAGCTGTTTTTT. The chain combines TRBV5-1 with TRBJ2-2; a weak D match, TRBD1 (6 bases). V gave up 4 bases and J gave up 4 bases, with 14 bases separating them. Germline CDR1 is SGHRS and CDR2 is YFSETQ. The CDR3 runs to 15 residues.

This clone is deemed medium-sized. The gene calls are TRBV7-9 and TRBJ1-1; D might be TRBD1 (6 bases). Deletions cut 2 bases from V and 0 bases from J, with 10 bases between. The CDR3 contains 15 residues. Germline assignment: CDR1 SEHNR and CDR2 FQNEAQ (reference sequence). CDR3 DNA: TGTGCCAGCAGCTTAACAGGGCCCTTGAACACTGAAGCTTTCTTT. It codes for CASSLTGPLNTEAFF. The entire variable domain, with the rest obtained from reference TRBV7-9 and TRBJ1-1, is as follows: DTGVSQNPRHKITKRGQNVTFRCDPISEHNRLYWYRQTLGQGPEFLTYFQNEAQLEKSRLLSDRFSAERPKGSFSTLEIQRTEQGDSAMYLCASSLTGPLNTEAFFGQGTRLTVV.

CDR3 loop: CASSFLQGDGTEAFF. CDR3 coding DNA: TGTGCCAGCAGTTTCCTCCAGGGGGATGGTACTGAAGCTTTCTTT. The chain joins TRBV7-9 to TRBJ1-1, with TRBD1 matching 7 bases. The CDR3 has 15 amino acids. The trim removed 6 bases at V and 5 bases at J, leaving 12 bases unmatched. Germline assignment: CDR1 SEHNR and CDR2 FQNEAQ (reference sequence).

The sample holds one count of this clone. The CDR3 here is CASSAGGKNIQYF. The CDR3, as DNA: TGTGCCAGCAGCGCGGGAGGGAAAAACATTCAGTACTTC. The chain combines TRBV9 with TRBJ2-4; 8 nucleotides line up with TRBD2. Germline assignment: CDR1 SGDLS and CDR2 YYNGEE. This CDR3 region has 13 residues. With 3 bases clipped from V and 4 bases from J, the junction kept 0 bases outside the gene matches.

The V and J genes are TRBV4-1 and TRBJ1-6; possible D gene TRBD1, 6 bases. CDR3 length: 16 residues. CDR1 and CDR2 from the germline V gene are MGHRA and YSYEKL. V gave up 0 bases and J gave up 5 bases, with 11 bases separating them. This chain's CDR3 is CASSQERTVNNSPLHF. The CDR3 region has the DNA TGCGCCAGCAGCCAAGAAAGGACAGTTAATAATTCACCCCTCCACTTT.

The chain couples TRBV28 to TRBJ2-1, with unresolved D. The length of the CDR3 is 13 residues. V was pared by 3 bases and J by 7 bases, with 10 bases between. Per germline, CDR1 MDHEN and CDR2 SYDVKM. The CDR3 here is CASSLGTLNEQFF. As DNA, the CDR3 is TGTGCCAGCAGTTTGGGCACTTTGAATGAGCAGTTCTTC.

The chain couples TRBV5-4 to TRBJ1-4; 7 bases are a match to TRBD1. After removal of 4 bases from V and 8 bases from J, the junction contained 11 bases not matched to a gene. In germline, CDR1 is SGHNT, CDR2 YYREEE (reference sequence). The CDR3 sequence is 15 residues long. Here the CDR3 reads CASSAGGTAPEKLFF. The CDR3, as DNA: TGTGCCAGCAGCGCGGGAGGGACAGCACCCGAAAAACTGTTTTTT.

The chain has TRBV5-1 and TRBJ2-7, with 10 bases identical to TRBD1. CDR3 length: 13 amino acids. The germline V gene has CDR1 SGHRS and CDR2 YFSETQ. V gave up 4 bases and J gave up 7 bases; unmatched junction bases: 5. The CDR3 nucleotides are TGCGCCAGCAGCGGGCCGGGACAGGGGGAGCAGTACTTC. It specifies CASSGPGQGEQYF.

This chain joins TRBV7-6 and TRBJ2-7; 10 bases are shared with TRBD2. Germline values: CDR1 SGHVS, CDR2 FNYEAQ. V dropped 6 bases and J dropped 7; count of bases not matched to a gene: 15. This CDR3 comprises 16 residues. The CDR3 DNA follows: TGTGCCAGCAGTATGAACCTAGCGGGAGCCCTTAATGAGCAGTACTTC. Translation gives CASSMNLAGALNEQYF.

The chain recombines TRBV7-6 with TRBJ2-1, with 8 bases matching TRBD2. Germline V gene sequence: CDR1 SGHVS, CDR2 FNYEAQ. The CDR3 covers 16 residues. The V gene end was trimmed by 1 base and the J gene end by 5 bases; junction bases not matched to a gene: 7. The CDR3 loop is CASSLEASGYNNEQFF. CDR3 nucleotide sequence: TGTGCCAGCAGCTTAGAAGCTAGCGGGTACAACAATGAGCAGTTCTTC.

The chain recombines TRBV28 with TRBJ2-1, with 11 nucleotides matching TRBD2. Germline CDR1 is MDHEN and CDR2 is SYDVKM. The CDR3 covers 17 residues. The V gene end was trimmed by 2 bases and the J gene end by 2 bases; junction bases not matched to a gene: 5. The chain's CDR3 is CASSLEGTSGTYNEQFF. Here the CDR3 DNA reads TGTGCCAGCAGTTTAGAGGGGACTAGCGGCACCTACAATGAGCAGTTCTTC.

The CDR3 DNA is TGTGCCAGCAGCTTAGCCGAGTACGAGCAGTACTTC. Residues: CASSLAEYEQYF. J is TRBJ2-7 and V is TRBV7-9; D remains ambiguous. Trimming shortened V by 0 bases and J by 4 bases, and 4 bases separated the two germline ends. Germline loops: CDR1 SEHNR, CDR2 FQNEAQ (reference sequence). The CDR3 consists of 12 residues.

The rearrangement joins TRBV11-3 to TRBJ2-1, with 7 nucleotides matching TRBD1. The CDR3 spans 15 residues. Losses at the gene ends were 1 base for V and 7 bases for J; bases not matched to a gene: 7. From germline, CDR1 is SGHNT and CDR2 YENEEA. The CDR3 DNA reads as TGTGCCAGCAGCTTAGGAAGGGGACAGTGGAATGAGCAGTTCTTC. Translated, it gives CASSLGRGQWNEQFF.

CDR3 amino acids: CASSLAGASYEQYF. The DNA of the CDR3 is TGCGCCAGCAGCTTGGCTGGGGCTTCCTACGAGCAGTACTTC. The chain joins TRBV5-1 to TRBJ2-7; D perhaps matches TRBD1 (5 bases). V lost 0 bases and J lost 1, with 8 bases in between. CDR1 is SGHRS and CDR2 is YFSETQ in the germline V gene. This CDR3 has 14 residues. The full variable domain, its missing parts supplied by reference TRBV5-1 and TRBJ2-7, is KAGVTQTPRYLIKTRGQQVTLSCSPISGHRSVSWYQQTPGQGLQFLFEYFSETQRNKGNFPGRFSGRQFSNSRSEMNVSTLELGDSALYLCASSLAGASYEQYFGPGTRLTVT.

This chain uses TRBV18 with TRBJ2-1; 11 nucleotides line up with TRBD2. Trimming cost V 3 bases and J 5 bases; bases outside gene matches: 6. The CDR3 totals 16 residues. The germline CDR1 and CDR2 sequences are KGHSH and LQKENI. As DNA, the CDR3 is TGTGCCAGCTCACCTTCTATGACTAGCGGGAACAATGAGCAGTTCTTC. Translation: CASSPSMTSGNNEQFF.

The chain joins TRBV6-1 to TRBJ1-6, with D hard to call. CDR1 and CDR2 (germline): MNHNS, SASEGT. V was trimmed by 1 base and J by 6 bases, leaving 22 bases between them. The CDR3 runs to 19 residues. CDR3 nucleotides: TGTGCCAGCAGTGAAGTGGGGAGTGGGTGGGCAGGCGTTAATTCACCCCTCCACTTT. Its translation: CASSEVGSGWAGVNSPLHF.

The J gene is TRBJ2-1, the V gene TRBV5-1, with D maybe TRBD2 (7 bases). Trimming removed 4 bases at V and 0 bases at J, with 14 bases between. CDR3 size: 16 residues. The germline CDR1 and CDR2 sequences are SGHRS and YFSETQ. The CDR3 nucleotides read TGCGCCAGCAGCCCGGGGGGCACGAGCTCCTACAATGAGCAGTTCTTC. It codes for CASSPGGTSSYNEQFF.

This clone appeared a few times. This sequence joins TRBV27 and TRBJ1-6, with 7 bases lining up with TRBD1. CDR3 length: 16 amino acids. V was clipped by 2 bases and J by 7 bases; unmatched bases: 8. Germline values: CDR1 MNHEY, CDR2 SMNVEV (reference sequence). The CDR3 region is CASSLARQGFNSPLHF. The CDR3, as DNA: TGTGCCAGCAGTTTAGCCCGACAGGGTTTCAATTCACCCCTCCACTTT.

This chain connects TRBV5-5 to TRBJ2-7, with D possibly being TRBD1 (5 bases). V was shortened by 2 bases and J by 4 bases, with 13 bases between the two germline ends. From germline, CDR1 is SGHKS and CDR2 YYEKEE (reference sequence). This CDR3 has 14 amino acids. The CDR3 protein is CASSFLDTPYEQYF. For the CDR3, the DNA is TGTGCCAGCAGCTTTCTGGACACCCCGTACGAGCAGTACTTC.

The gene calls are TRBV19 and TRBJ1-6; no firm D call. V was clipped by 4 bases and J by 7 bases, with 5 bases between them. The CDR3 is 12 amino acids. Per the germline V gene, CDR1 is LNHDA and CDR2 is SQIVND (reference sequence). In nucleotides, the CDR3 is TGTGCCAGTAGTAAGAGGAATTCACCCCTCCACTTT. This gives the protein CASSKRNSPLHF.

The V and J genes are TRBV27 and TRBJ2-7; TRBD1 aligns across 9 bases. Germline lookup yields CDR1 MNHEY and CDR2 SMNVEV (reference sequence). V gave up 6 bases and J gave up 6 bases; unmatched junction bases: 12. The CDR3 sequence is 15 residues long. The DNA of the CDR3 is TGTGCCAGCAGCTCCCTCGGGGACAGGGTGCGCGAGCAGTACTTC. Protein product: CASSSLGDRVREQYF.

The CDR3 protein is CASTGASSYEQYF. Here the CDR3 DNA reads TGTGCCAGCACAGGGGCGAGCTCCTACGAGCAGTACTTC. J is TRBJ2-7 and V is TRBV6-5; TRBD1 is a possible D gene (6 bases). This CDR3 is 13 amino acids long. V shed 7 bases and J shed 0 bases, with 10 bases lying between them. The germline gives CDR1 MNHEY, CDR2 SVGAGI.